This T cell receptor beta chain was observed in a study of PD-L1 blockade in urothelial cancer. Study-wide background: Patients' atezolizumab regimen, 1,200 mg intravenously every 3 weeks, began in the mid-2010s. Between 0 and 3 chemotherapy regimens preceded treatment for each patient. Blood-derived samples held a median approximately 140,000 T cells.

Each PCR had synthetic TCR analog templates added to it as a spike-in. Using immunoSEQ multiplex PCR, the repertoire was profiled, and TCRdb retains in-frame clones only, with some absent. The data hold 43,000 or so clones, with around 81% observed a single time. The CDR3 sequence is 14 residues long. V dropped 0 bases and J dropped 3; count of bases not matched to a gene: 3. Germline CDR1 and CDR2: SGHRS and YFSETQ. Time point given: pretreatment peripheral blood. The TCR comes from a man between 60 and 75 years old with urothelial cancer. V gene TRBV5-1 combines with J gene TRBJ2-7; TRBD2 aligns across 7 bases. Here the sequenced sample was PBMCs, taken around atezolizumab (anti-PD-L1) treatment. CDR3 region: CASSLGRELYEQYF. For the CDR3, the DNA is TGCGCCAGCAGCTTGGGGCGGGAGCTCTACGAGCAGTACTTC.